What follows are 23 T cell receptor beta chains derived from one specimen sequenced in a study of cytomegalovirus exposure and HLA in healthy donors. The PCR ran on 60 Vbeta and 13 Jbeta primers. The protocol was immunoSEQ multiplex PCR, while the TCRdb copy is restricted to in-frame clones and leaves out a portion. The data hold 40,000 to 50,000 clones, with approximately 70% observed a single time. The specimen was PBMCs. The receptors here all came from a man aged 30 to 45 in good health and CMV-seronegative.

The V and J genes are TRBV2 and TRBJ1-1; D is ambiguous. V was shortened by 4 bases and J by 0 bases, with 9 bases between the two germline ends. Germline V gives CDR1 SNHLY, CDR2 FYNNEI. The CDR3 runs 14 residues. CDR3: CASSALLMNTEAFF. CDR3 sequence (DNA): TGTGCCAGCAGTGCCTTGCTAATGAACACTGAAGCTTTCTTT.

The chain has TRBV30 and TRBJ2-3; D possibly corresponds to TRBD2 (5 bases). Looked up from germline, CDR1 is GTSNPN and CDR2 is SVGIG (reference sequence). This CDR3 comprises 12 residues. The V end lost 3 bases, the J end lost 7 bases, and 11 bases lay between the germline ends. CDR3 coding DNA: TGTGCCTGGAGCCCGGGAATTTATACGCAGTATTTT. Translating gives CAWSPGIYTQYF.

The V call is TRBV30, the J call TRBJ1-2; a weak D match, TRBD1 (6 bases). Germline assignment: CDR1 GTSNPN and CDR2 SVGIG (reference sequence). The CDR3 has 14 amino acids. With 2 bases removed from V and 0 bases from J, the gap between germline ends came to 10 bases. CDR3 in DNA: TGTGCCTGGAGTAGGGGGGGAGCTAACTATGGCTACACCTTC. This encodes CAWSRGGANYGYTF.

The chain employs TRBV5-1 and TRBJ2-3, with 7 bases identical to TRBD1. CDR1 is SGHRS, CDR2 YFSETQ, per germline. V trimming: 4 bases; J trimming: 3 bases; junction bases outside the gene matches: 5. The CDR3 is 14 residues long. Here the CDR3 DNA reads TGCGCCAGCAGCGTGACAGGGATAACAGATACGCAGTATTTT. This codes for CASSVTGITDTQYF.

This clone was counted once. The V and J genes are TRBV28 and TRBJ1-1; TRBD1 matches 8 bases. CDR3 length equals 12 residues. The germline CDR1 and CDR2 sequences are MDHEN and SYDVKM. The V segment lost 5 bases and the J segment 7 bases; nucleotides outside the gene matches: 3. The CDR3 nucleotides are TGTGCCAGCAGTCTTGACAGGGGTGAAGCTTTCTTT. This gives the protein CASSLDRGEAFF.

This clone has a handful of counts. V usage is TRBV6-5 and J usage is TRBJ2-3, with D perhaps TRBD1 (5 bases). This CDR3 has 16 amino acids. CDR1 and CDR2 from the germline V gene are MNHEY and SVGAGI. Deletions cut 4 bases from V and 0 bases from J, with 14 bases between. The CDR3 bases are TGTGCCAGCAGTTTTCTACCCTGGACAAGCACAGATACGCAGTATTTT. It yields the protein CASSFLPWTSTDTQYF.

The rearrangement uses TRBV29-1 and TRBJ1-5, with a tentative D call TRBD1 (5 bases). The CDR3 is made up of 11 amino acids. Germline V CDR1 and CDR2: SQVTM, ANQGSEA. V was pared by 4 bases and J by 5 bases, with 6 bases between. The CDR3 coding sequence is TGCAGCGTTGGGGGCGATCAGCCCCAGCATTTT. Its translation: CSVGGDQPQHF. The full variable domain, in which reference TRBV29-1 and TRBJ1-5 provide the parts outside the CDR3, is SAVISQKPSRDICQRGTSLTIQCQVDSQVTMMFWYRQQPGQSLTLIATANQGSEATYESGFVIDKFPISRPNLTFSTLTVSNMSPEDSSIYLCSVGGDQPQHFGDGTRLSIL.

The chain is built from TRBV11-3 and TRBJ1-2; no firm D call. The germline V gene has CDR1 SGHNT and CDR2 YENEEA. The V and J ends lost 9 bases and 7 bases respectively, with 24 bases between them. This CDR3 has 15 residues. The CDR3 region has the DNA TGTGCCAGTAATAGCCCGCGGGCCTTGCCCGGTGGCTACACCTTC. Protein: CASNSPRALPGGYTF.

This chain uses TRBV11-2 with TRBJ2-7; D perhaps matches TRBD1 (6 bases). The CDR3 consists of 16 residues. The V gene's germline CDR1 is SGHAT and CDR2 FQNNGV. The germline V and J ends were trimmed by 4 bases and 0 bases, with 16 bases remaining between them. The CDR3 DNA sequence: TGTGCCAGCAGCTCTTTGACAGGCCCCCGCTCCTACGAGCAGTACTTC. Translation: CASSSLTGPRSYEQYF.

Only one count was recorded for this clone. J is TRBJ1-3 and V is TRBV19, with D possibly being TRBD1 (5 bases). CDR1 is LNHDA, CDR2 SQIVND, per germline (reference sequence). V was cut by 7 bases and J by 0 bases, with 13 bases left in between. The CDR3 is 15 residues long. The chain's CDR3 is CASMGQESSGNTIYF. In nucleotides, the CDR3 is TGTGCCAGTATGGGGCAGGAGTCCTCTGGAAACACCATATATTTT.

For the CDR3, the DNA is TGTGCCACCAGCAGAGATCTTGGGGGGGCTCAGGTCTCCTACAATGAGCAGTTCTTC. Protein: CATSRDLGGAQVSYNEQFF. J is TRBJ2-1 and V is TRBV15; weak D call: TRBD2 (7 bases). Germline lookup yields CDR1 LNHNV and CDR2 YYDKDF (reference sequence). Trimming shortened V by 0 bases and J by 0 bases, and 18 bases separated the two germline ends. The CDR3 loop spans 19 amino acids.

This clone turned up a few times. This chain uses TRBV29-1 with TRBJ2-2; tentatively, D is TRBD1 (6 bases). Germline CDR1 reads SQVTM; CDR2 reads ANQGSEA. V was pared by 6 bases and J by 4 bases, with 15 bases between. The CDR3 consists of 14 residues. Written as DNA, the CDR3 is TGCAGCGTCGAAACAGGGTCGGGCACCGGGGAGCTGTTTTTT. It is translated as CSVETGSGTGELFF.

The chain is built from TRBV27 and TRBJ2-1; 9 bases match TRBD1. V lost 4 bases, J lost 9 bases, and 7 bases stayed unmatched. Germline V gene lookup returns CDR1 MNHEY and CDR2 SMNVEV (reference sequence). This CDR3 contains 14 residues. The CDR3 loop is CASSWDREDPEQFF. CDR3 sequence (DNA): TGTGCCAGCAGTTGGGACAGGGAGGATCCTGAGCAGTTCTTC.

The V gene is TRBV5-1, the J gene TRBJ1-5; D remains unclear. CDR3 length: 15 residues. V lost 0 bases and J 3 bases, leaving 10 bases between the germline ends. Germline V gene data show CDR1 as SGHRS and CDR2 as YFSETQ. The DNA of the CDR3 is TGCGCCAGCAGCTTGGAAGCAGGAAACAATCAGCCCCAGCATTTT. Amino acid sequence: CASSLEAGNNQPQHF.

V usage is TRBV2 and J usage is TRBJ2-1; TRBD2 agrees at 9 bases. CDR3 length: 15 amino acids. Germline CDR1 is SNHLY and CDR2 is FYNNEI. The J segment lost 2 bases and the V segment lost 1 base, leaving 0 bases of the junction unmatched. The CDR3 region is CASSEGGRAYNEQFF. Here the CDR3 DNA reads TGTGCCAGCAGTGAAGGCGGGAGGGCCTACAATGAGCAGTTCTTC.

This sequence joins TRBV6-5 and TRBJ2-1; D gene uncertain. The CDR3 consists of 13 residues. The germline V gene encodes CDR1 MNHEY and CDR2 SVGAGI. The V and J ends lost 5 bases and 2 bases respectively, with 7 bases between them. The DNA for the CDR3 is TGTGCCAGCAGTCCACAGCCCTACAATGAGCAGTTCTTC. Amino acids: CASSPQPYNEQFF.

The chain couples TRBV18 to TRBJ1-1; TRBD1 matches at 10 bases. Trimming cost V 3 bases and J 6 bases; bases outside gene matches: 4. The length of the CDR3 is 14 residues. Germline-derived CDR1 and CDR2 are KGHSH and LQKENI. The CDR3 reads CASSPGQGTPEAFF. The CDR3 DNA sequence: TGTGCCAGCTCACCGGGACAGGGGACCCCTGAAGCTTTCTTT.

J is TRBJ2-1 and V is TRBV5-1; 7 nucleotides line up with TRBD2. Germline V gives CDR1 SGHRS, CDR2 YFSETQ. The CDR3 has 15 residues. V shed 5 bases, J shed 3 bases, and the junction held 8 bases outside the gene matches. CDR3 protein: CASRVLAGDYNEQFF. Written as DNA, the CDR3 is TGCGCCAGCAGGGTCCTGGCGGGAGACTACAATGAGCAGTTCTTC.

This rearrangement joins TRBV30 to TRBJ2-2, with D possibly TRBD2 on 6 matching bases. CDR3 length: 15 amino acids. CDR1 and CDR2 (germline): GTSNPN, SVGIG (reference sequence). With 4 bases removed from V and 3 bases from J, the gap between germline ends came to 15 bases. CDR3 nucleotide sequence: TGTGCCTGGAATCGGGGGATCGGGGACACCGGGGAGCTGTTTTTT. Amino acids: CAWNRGIGDTGELFF.

The CDR3 nucleotides read TGTGCCAGCAGCTTGGGTGACAGTTCCAATCAGCCCCAGCATTTT. Protein sequence: CASSLGDSSNQPQHF. V usage is TRBV5-8 and J usage is TRBJ1-5; a weak D match, TRBD1 (5 bases). With 0 bases removed from V and 3 bases from J, the gap between germline ends came to 10 bases. This CDR3 has 15 residues. CDR1 and CDR2 (germline): SGHTS, YDEGEE. The variable domain in full, completed from reference TRBV5-8 and TRBJ1-5, reads EAGVTQSPTHLIKTRGQQATLRCSPISGHTSVYWYQQALGLGLQFLLWYDEGEERNRGNFPPRFSGRQFPNYSSELNVNALELEDSALYLCASSLGDSSNQPQHFGDGTRLSIL.

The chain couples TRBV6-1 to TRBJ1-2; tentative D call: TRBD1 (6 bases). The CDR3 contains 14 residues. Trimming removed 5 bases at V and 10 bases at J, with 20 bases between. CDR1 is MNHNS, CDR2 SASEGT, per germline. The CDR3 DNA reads TGTGCCAGCAGTACGCCGGGACAAAAACGGGACTACACCTTC. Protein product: CASSTPGQKRDYTF.

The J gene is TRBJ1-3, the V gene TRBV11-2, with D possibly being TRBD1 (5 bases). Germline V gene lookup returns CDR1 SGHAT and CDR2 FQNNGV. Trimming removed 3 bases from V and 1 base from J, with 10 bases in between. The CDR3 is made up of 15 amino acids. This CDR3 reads CASSFGDSSGNTIYF. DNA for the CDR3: TGTGCCAGCAGCTTCGGGGACTCTTCTGGAAACACCATATATTTT.

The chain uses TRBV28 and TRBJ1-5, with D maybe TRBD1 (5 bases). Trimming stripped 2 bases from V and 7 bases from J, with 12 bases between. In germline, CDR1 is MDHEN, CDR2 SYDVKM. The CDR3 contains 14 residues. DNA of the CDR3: TGTGCCAGCAGTTTACGGGGGGGAGGCCAGCCCCAGCATTTT. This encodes CASSLRGGGQPQHF.